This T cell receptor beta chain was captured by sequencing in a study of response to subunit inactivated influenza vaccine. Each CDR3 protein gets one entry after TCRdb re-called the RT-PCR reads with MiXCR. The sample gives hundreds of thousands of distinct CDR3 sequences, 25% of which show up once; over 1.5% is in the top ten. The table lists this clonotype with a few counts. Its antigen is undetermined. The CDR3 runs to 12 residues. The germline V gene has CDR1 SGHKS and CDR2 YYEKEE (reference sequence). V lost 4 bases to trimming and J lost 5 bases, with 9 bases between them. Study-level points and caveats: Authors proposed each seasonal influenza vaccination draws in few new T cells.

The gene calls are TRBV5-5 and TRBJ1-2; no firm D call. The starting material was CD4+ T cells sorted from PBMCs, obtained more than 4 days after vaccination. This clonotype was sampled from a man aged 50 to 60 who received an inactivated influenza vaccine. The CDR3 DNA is TGTGCCAGCAGCACGGCGGGTTATGGCTACACCTTC. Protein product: CASSTAGYGYTF.